One sample yielded the 9 T cell receptor beta chains listed below, sequenced in a study of T cell changes during pregnancy in multiple sclerosis. Only in-frame clones appear in the TCRdb table, and some are missing; sequencing was by immunoSEQ multiplex PCR. The sample yields approximately 61,000 clones, roughly 90% seen once. The sequencing used peripheral blood, collected in the first trimester of pregnancy. The receptors stem from a female donor with multiple sclerosis, enrolled in a pregnancy study.

This clone was seen a single time. The chain carries TRBV18 and TRBJ1-1; 7 bases are shared with TRBD1. Germline V gene data show CDR1 as KGHSH and CDR2 as LQKENI. V lost 6 bases to trimming and J lost 0 bases; unmatched junction nucleotides: 7. This CDR3 comprises 15 residues. The CDR3, as DNA: TGTGCCAGCTCTATGGGACAGACGATGAACACTGAAGCTTTCTTT. Amino acids: CASSMGQTMNTEAFF. Filled out from reference TRBV18 and TRBJ1-1, the complete variable domain reads NAGVMQNPRHLVRRRGQEARLRCSPMKGHSHVYWYRQLPEEGLKFMVYLQKENIIDESGMPKERFSAEFPKEGPSILRIQQVVRGDSAAYFCASSMGQTMNTEAFFGQGTRLTVV.

The CDR3 nucleotides read TGTGCCAGCAGCGTGTTAGCGGGAGTCCACAATGAGCAGTTCTTC. Amino acid sequence: CASSVLAGVHNEQFF. The V and J genes are TRBV9 and TRBJ2-1; 9 bases map to TRBD2. The germline CDR1 and CDR2 sequences are SGDLS and YYNGEE. The V segment lost 2 bases and the J segment 5 bases; nucleotides outside the gene matches: 5. The CDR3 is 15 amino acids.

CDR3 in DNA: TGTGCCAGCAGTTTAGGGGGCAGGGGGCTTATATCGACTAAGTACGAGCAGTACTTC. It specifies CASSLGGRGLISTKYEQYF. V is TRBV27 and J is TRBJ2-7; TRBD1 matches 8 bases. From germline, CDR1 is MNHEY and CDR2 SMNVEV (reference sequence). After removal of 2 bases from V and 4 bases from J, the junction contained 19 bases not matched to a gene. This CDR3 is 19 amino acids long.

J is TRBJ2-2 and V is TRBV10-3; maybe TRBD2 (5 bases). CDR1 is ENHRY, CDR2 SYGVKD, per germline. Trimming removed 8 bases at V and 3 bases at J, with 13 bases between. The CDR3 is made up of 14 amino acids. The CDR3 nucleotides are TGTGCCATCCGGGGTCAGACTGACACCGGGGAGCTGTTTTTT. Protein: CAIRGQTDTGELFF.

The gene calls are TRBV5-1 and TRBJ2-3; D ambiguous. The V end lost 4 bases, the J end lost 4 bases, and 16 bases lay between the germline ends. The CDR3 loop spans 15 amino acids. Germline-derived CDR1 and CDR2 are SGHRS and YFSETQ. CDR3 amino acids: CASSPSAEFSDTQYF. The CDR3 nucleotides are TGCGCCAGCAGCCCCAGCGCGGAGTTTTCAGATACGCAGTATTTT.

The rearrangement uses TRBV7-2 and TRBJ1-2, with a possible D match to TRBD1 (6 bases). The CDR3 is 13 amino acids. V lost 3 bases and J 8 bases, leaving 13 bases between the germline ends. Germline V gives CDR1 SGHTA, CDR2 FQGNSA. The chain's CDR3 is CASSFNEGDGYTF. The CDR3 DNA follows: TGTGCCAGCAGCTTTAATGAGGGGGACGGCTACACCTTC.

The rearrangement uses TRBV4-1 and TRBJ2-7, with 11 bases that match TRBD2. Germline CDR1 is MGHRA and CDR2 is YSYEKL. The V segment lost 3 bases and the J segment 4 bases; nucleotides outside the gene matches: 5. The CDR3 spans 15 residues. CDR3 sequence reads: CASSQTSSGRYEQYF. The DNA for the CDR3 is TGCGCCAGCAGCCAGACGTCTAGCGGGAGGTACGAGCAGTACTTC.

The chain recombines TRBV6-6 with TRBJ2-7; D ambiguous. Germline V gene sequence: CDR1 MNHNY, CDR2 SVGAGI (reference sequence). V lost 6 bases and J lost 2, with 8 bases in between. The CDR3 has 12 amino acids. The CDR3 nucleotides read TGTGCCAGCAGCCCCGGTGCCTACGAGCAGTACTTC. Protein: CASSPGAYEQYF.

The chain has TRBV7-9 and TRBJ1-4, with 9 bases identical to TRBD1. CDR1 is SEHNR and CDR2 is FQNEAQ in the germline V gene (reference sequence). Trimming cost V 8 bases and J 7 bases; bases outside gene matches: 5. The CDR3 is 13 amino acids. DNA for the CDR3: TGTGCCAGCTCACAGGGGGCGAGTGAAAAACTGTTTTTT. Its translation is CASSQGASEKLFF.